This TCR beta chain was found in a study of T cells in Graves' hyperthyroidism and ophthalmopathy. Findings and caveats of the study: Most thyroid clonotypes with frequency above 0.001 were detected in blood.

Any patient presenting with uncontrolled infection, other autoimmune disease, pregnancy or lactation was left out. Diagnoses rested on clinical symptoms, serum thyroxine and TRAb, thyroid ultrasound and orbital computed tomography. The CDR3 regions of TCR beta were amplified from RNA transcripts. During a first-round RT-PCR of the TCR CDR3, the HTBI primer set was used. Each CDR3 protein is one row after TCRdb ran MiXCR on the multiplex PCR reads. The table has around 280,000 distinct CDR3 sequences, less than 15% seen once. This clonotype was recorded a few times. Its target is not known. Unmatched junction bases numbered 8, after V lost 5 bases and J lost 5 bases. Germline CDR1 and CDR2: SGHRS and YFSETQ. This CDR3 is built from 14 residues.

The sequencing input was blood. The chain has TRBV5-1 and TRBJ2-5, with 8 bases matching TRBD1. The TCR originated in a woman in her twenties or thirties with Graves' hyperthyroidism that later progressed to Graves' ophthalmopathy. CDR3 region: CASRPQGAQETQYF. The CDR3 DNA reads as TGCGCCAGCAGGCCTCAGGGGGCTCAGGAGACCCAGTACTTC.